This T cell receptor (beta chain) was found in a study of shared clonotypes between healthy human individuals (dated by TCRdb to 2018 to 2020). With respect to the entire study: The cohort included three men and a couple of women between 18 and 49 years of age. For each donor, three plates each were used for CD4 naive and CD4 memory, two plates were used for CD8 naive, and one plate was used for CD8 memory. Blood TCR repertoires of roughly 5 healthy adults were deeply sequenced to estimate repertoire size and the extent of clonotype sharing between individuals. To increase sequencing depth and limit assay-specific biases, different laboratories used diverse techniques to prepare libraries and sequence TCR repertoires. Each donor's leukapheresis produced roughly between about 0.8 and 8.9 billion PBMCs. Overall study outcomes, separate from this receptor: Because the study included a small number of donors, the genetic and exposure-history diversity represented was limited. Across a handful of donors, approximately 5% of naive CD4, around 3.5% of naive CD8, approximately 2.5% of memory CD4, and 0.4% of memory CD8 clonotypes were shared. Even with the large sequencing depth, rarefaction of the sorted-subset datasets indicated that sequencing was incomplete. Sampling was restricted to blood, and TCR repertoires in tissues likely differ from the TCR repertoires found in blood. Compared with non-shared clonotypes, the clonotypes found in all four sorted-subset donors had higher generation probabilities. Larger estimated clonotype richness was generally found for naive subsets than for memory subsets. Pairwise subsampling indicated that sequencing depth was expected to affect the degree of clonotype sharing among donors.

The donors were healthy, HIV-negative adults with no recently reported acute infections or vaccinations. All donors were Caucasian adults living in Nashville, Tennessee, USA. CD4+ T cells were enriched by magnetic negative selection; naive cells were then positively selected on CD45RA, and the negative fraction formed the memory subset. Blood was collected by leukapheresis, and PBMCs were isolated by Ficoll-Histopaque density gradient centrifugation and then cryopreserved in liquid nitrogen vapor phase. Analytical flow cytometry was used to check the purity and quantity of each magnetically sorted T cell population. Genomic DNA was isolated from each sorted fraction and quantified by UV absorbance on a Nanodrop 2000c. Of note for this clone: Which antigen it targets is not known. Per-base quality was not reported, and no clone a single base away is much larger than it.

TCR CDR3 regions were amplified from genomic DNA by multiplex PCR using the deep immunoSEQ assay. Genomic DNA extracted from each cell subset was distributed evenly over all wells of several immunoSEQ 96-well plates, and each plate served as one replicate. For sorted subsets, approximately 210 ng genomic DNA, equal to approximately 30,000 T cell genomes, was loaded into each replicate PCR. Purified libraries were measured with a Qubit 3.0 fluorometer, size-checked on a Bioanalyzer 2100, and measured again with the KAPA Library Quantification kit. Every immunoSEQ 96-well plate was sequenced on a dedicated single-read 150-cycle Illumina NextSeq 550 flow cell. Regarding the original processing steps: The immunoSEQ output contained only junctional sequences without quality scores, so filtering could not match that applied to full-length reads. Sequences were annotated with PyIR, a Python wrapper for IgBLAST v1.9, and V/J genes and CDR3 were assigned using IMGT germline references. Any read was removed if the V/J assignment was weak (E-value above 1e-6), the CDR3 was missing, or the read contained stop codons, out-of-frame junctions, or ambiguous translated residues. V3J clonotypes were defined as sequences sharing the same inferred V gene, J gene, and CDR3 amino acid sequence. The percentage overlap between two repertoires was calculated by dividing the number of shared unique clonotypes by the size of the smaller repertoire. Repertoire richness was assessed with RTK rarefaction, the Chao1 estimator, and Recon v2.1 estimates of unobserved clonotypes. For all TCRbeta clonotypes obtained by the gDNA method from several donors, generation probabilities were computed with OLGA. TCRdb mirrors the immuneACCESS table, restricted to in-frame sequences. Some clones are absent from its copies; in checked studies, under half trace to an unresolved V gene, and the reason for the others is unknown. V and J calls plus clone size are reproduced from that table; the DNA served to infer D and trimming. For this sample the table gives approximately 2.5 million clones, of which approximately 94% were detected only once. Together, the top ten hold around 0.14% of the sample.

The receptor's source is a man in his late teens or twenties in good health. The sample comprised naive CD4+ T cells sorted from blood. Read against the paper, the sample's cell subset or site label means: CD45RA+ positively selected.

CDR3 region: CASRKDSKETQYF. The bases read TGTGCCAGCAGGAAGGATTCCAAAGAGACCCAGTACTTC. The rearrangement combines TRBV2 with TRBJ2-5; no D segment can be confidently identified. The CDR3 sequence holds 13 residues, the cysteine and phenylalanine included. Solely the CDR3 DNA is kept, with 39 bases framed from the first base. From the germline V gene, CDR1 is SNHLY and CDR2 is FYNNEI. V sheds 6 bases and J sheds 3 bases, leaving 11 bases between their ends.